This passage covers 9 T cell receptor beta chains from one sample sequenced in a study of blood T cells in healthy people across ages. Primed by a sample-barcoded 5' primer and a J-beta primer mix, a second PCR proceeded for 7 to 11 cycles. TCRdb called the 5' RACE reads again in MiXCR, with one record for every CDR3 protein. The table includes some 920,000 distinct CDR3 sequences, about 53% detected once. The sequenced sample was blood. These receptors were obtained from a woman aged 60-70 years in good health.

V and J are TRBV6-1 and TRBJ1-1; no clear D gene. V was clipped by 7 bases and J by 1 base, with 7 bases between them. Germline V CDR1 and CDR2: MNHNS, SASEGT. This CDR3 has 12 amino acids. The CDR3 nucleotides read TGTGCCAGCAACCCCCGGAACACTGAAGCTTTCTTT. The encoded protein is CASNPRNTEAFF.

The V call is TRBV4-1, the J call TRBJ2-5; 12 bases agree with TRBD2. Losses at the gene ends were 2 bases for V and 11 bases for J; bases not matched to a gene: 12. The germline V gene has CDR1 MGHRA and CDR2 YSYEKL. The length of the CDR3 is 16 residues. This chain's CDR3 is CASSQQLAGGFDEQYF. The CDR3 DNA reads as TGCGCCAGCAGCCAACAGCTAGCGGGGGGGTTCGATGAGCAGTACTTC.

The chain recombines TRBV4-2 with TRBJ2-7, with D perhaps TRBD1 or TRBD2 (6 bases each). The end of the DNA is better explained by TRBJ2-1, so the J call may be wrong. The germline V gene encodes CDR1 LGHNA and CDR2 YNFKEQ. The CDR3 runs 15 residues. The CDR3 is CASSQEGGLRAEQFF. The CDR3 DNA follows: TGTGCCAGCAGCCAAGAGGGGGGCCTTAGGGCTGAGCAGTTCTTC.

V usage is TRBV29-1 and J usage is TRBJ2-1; D is unclear. V was pared by 3 bases and J by 8 bases, with 5 bases between. The germline V gene encodes CDR1 SQVTM and CDR2 ANQGSEA. The CDR3 runs 10 residues. The CDR3 loop is CSVDNDEQFF. The CDR3, as DNA: TGCAGCGTTGATAACGATGAGCAGTTCTTC.

Only a few counts were recorded for this clonotype. V usage is TRBV7-3 and J usage is TRBJ2-7; D is unclear. The DNA end favors TRBJ2-5, so the J call may be wrong. Germline-derived CDR1 and CDR2 are SGHTA and FQGTGA. This CDR3 region has 15 residues. CDR3 residues: CASSLHDKVVETQYF. The CDR3 DNA follows: TGTGCCAGCAGCTTACACGACAAAGTGGTAGAGACCCAGTACTTC.

There are a few counts of this clonotype. This chain links TRBV20-1 with TRBJ2-1; D is unresolved. Between the trimmed V and J ends, which lost 6 bases and 6 bases, there was a span of 9 bases. Per the germline V gene, CDR1 is DFQATT and CDR2 is SNEGSKA (reference sequence). The CDR3 totals 11 residues. The CDR3: CSAQRFNEQFF. The CDR3 DNA sequence: TGCAGTGCCCAGAGATTCAATGAGCAGTTCTTC.

In DNA form, the CDR3 reads TGTGCCAGCAGCCTGACTCCGGGGCCAGAGTCCTACGAGCAGTACTTC. Translating gives CASSLTPGPESYEQYF. The chain combines TRBV27 with TRBJ2-7; perhaps D is TRBD1 or TRBD2 (5 bases each). Trimming cost V 6 bases and J 1 base, with 19 bases left between them. Germline loops: CDR1 MNHEY, CDR2 SMNVEV (reference sequence). The CDR3 has 16 amino acids.

J is TRBJ2-3 and V is TRBV7-2, with D hard to call. V was cut by 5 bases and J by 4 bases, with 7 bases left in between. CDR1 is SGHTA and CDR2 is FQGNSA in the germline V gene. This CDR3 has 12 residues. The CDR3 spells CASSNWADTQYF. The CDR3 DNA is TGTGCCAGCAGCAATTGGGCAGATACGCAGTATTTT.

A word on this clonotype: A single base separates this from a much larger clone, so it may be a read error. The chain joins TRBV9 to TRBJ2-5; D unresolved. The J call may be mistaken, given a closer DNA end match to TRBJ2-7. There are 12 residues in the CDR3. Germline CDR1 reads SGDLS; CDR2 reads YYNGEE. The CDR3 DNA reads TGTGCCAGCAGCGCTTGGACCTACGAGCAGTACTTC. Translated, it gives CASSAWTYEQYF.